This T cell receptor beta chain was found in a study of control samples from healthy donors and cancer patients. The length of the CDR3 is 13 residues. Sequenced by immunoSEQ multiplex PCR; TCRdb stores in-frame clones only, minus some. The sample has 110,000 to 150,000 clones, 70% to 90% seen once. The sequenced sample was blood. This TCR came from a woman in her twenties or thirties in good health. The chain carries TRBV21-1 and TRBJ1-5; TRBD1, the table's D call, lacks a check against the DNA. TRBV21-1 has pseudogene status. The CDR3 here is CASSPGSNQPQHF. In DNA form, the CDR3 reads TGTGCCAGCAGCCCAGGGAGCAATCAGCCCCAGCATTTT.